This T cell receptor (beta chain) was captured by sequencing in a study of blood T cells in healthy people across ages. There are 11 residues in the CDR3. V shed 7 bases and J shed 7 bases, with 11 bases lying between them. Germline V gives CDR1 SEHNR, CDR2 FQNEAQ (reference sequence). A second PCR, run for roughly 6 to 11 cycles, used a sample-barcoded 5' primer plus a J-beta primer mix. Sequencing yielded, for each sample, at least 3 million paired-end reads carrying CDR3. TCRdb analysed the 5' RACE reads with MiXCR anew, one entry per CDR3 protein. The table has 600,000 or so distinct CDR3 sequences, about 30% seen once.

This TCR came from a woman of 80 years or more in good health. Sequenced sample: blood. V gene TRBV7-9 combines with J gene TRBJ2-7; D is unclear. The CDR3 nucleotides read TGTGCCAGCACCCTTTACAATGAGCAGTACTTC. Translating it yields CASTLYNEQYF.